This T cell receptor (beta chain) was recorded in a study of radiation and T cells in renal cell carcinoma. With V trimmed by 0 bases and J by 3 bases, 9 bases remained unmatched. The CDR3 sequence is 16 residues long. Germline-derived CDR1 and CDR2 are SGHRS and YFSETQ. Time point specified: baseline pretreatment blood. The treatment denotes: 15 Gy SBRT to primary tumor, nephrectomy 4 weeks later. Clear cell pathology was present in this patient's renal cell carcinoma. The protocol was immunoSEQ multiplex PCR, while the TCRdb copy is restricted to in-frame clones and leaves out a portion. The sample carries 50,000 to 75,000 clones, roughly three quarters recorded once.

The sequencing here drew on blood, taken from a patient whose treatment included radiotherapy and nephrectomy. This chain joins TRBV5-1 and TRBJ2-7; 7 nucleotides match TRBD1. This TCR came from a man aged 60 to 69 with renal cell carcinoma. CDR3 DNA sequence: TGCGCCAGCAGCTTGGATGGGACAGCTCAAAGCTACGAGCAGTACGTC. Translated: CASSLDGTAQSYEQYV.